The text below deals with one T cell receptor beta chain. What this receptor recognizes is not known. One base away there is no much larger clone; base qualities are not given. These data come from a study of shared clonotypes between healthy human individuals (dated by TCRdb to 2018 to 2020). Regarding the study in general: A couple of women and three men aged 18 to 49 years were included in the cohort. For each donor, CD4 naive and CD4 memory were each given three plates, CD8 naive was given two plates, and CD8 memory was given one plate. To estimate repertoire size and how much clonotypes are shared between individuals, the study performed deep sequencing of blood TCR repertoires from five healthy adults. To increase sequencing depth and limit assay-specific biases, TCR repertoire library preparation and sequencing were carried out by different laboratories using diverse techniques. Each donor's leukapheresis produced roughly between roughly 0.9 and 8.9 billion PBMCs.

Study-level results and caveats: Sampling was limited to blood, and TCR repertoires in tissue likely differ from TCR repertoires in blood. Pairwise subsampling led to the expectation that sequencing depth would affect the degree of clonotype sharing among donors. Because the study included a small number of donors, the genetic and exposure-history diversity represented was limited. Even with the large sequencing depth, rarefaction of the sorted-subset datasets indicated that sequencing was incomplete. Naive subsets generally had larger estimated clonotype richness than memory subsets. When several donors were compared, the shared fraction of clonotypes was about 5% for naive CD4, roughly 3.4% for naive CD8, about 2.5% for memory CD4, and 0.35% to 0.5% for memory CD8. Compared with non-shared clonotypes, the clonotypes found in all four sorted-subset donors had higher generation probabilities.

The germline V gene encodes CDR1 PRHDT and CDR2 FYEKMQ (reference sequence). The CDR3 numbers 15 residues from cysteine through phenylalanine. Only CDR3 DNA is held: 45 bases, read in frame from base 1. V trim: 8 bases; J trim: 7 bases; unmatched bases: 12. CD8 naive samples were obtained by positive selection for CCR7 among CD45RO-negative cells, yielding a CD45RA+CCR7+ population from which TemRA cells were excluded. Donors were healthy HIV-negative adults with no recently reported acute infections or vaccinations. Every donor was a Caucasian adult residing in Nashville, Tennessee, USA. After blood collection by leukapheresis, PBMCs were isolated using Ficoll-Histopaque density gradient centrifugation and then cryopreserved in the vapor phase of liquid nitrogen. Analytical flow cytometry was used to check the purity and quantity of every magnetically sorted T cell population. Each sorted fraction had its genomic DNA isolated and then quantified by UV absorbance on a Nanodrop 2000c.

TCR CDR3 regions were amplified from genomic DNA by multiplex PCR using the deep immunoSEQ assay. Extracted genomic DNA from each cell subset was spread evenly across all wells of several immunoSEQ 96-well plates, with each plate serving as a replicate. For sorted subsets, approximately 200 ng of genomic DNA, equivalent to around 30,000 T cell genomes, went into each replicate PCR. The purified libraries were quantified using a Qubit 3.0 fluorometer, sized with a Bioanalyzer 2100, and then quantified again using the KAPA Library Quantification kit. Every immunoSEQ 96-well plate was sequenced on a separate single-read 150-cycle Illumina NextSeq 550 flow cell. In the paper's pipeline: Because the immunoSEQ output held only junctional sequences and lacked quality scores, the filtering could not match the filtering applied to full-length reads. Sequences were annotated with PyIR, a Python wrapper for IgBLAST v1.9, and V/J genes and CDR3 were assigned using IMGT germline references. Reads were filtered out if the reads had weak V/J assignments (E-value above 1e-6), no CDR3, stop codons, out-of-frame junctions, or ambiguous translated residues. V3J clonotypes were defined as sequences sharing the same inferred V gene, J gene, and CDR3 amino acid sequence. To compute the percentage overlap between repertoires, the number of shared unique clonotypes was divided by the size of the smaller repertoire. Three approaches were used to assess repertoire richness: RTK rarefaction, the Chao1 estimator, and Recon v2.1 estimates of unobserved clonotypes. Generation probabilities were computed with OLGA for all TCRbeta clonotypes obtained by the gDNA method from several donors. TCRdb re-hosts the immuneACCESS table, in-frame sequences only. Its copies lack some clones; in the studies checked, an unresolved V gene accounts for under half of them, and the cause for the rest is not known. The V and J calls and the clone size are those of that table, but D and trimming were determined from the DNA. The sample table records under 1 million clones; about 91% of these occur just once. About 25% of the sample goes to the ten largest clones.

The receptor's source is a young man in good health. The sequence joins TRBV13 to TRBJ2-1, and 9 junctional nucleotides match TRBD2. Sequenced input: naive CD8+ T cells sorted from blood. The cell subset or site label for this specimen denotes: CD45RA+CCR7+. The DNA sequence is TGTGCCAGCGGGGAAGCCGGGACTAGCAGTAATGAGCAGTTCTTC. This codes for CASGEAGTSSNEQFF.